This T cell receptor beta chain was identified in a study of T cell responses to AZD1222 COVID-19 vaccine. Turning to the study itself: Analysis merged second doses at about 4 or about 12 weeks. Whole-study results and caveats: Clonal diversity was possibly underestimated; the donors were predominantly white British and more often female.

The CDR3 loop spans 15 amino acids. Germline lookup yields CDR1 SGHTA and CDR2 FQGNSA. V gave up 4 bases and J gave up 1 base, with 10 bases separating them. As regards this clone: As yet, its antigen is unknown.

This table comes from immunoSEQ multiplex PCR, and its TCRdb copy is limited to in-frame clones, with some not included. The table records over 85,000 clones, around 83% of them present only once. The TCR sequence derives from an adult in good health. The chain is built from TRBV7-2 and TRBJ2-2; either TRBD1 or TRBD2 may fit D (5 bases each). Sequences were derived from peripheral blood, sampled on day 0 of AZD1222 vaccination. DNA for the CDR3: TGTGCCAGCAGCTCCGGGACCATGAACACCGGGGAGCTGTTTTTT. Amino acids: CASSSGTMNTGELFF.